This T cell receptor (beta chain) was obtained from a study of CD8+ T cells in alopecia areata. The sample's treatment: oral pan-JAK inhibitor, 5-10 mg twice daily. In alopecia areata patients, both lesional scalp punch biopsies and peripheral blood were collected. Germline V gene lookup returns CDR1 SGHTA and CDR2 FQGNSA. Trimming at V came to 4 bases and at J to 4 bases, leaving 2 bases not matched to a gene. CDR3 length: 15 residues. Extracted RNA was reverse transcribed, and the resulting cDNA served as sequencing template. TCRdb keeps only in-frame clones here, not all; method: immunoSEQ multiplex PCR. This table has more than 85,000 clones, approximately 66% appearing once.

V and J are TRBV7-2 and TRBJ2-3; 13 nucleotides line up with TRBD2. This sequence originates from a human donor with alopecia areata. The input for sequencing was CD8+ T cells sorted from blood, taken at week 4, from a patient treated with tofacitinib. For the CDR3, the DNA is TGTGCCAGCAGCTGGACTAGCGGGGGAGCAGATACGCAGTATTTT. Protein product: CASSWTSGGADTQYF.